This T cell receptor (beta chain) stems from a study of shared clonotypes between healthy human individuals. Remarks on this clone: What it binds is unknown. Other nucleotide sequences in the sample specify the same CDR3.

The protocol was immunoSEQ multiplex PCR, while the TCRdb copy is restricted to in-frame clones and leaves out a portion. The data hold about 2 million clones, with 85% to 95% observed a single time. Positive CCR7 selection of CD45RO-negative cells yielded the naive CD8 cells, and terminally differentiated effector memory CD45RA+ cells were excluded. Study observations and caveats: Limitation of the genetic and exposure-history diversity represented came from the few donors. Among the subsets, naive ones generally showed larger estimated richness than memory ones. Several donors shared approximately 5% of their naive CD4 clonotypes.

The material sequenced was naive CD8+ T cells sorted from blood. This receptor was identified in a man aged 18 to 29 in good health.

DNA for the CDR3: TGTGCCAGCAGCTTAGAAGGGGGGAGCTCCTACGAGCAGTACTTC. It translates to CASSLEGGSSYEQYF. This chain uses TRBV7-9 with TRBJ2-7; D tentatively reads TRBD1 or TRBD2 (6 bases each). CDR3 length: 15 amino acids. Germline CDR1 is SEHNR and CDR2 is FQNEAQ (reference sequence). V gave up 1 base and J gave up 0 bases, with 10 bases separating them.